Listed below are T cell receptor beta chains from one sample, sequenced in a study of Tregs in tolerant kidney transplant recipients. The repertoire was sequenced with immunoSEQ multiplex PCR; TCRdb's copy has only in-frame clones and lacks some. The sample yields under 300,000 clones, around 82% seen once. The specimen sequenced was CD4+ T cells from blood. The receptors originated from a human donor in good health. Both conserved end residues are part of each CDR3. Fields, in order: clone size, CDR3 length, V gene, D gene, J gene, CDR3 DNA, CDR3 protein. A D gene is named only where the DNA matches it firmly. Clone sizes are given selectively: once, few, many, or a class where the clone is expanded.

clone_size: .; cdr3_length: 17; v_call: TRBV10-1; d_call: .; j_call: TRBJ2-2; cdr3_nt: TGCGCCAGCAGTGAGTCCCTAGGGTTCGGGAACACCGGGGAGCTGTTTTTT; cdr3_aa: CASSESLGFGNTGELFF
clone_size: .; cdr3_length: 16; v_call: TRBV6-6; d_call: TRBD2; j_call: TRBJ2-1; cdr3_nt: TGTGCCAGCAGTTACTCGAGCGGGAGGAACATGCATGAGCAGTTCTTC; cdr3_aa: CASSYSSGRNMHEQFF
clone_size: once; cdr3_length: 14; v_call: TRBV2; d_call: TRBD1; j_call: TRBJ1-4; cdr3_nt: TGTGCCAGCAGGGGGGCACAGGGGGACGAAAAACTGTTTTTT; cdr3_aa: CASRGAQGDEKLFF
clone_size: .; cdr3_length: 17; v_call: TRBV18; d_call: TRBD1; j_call: TRBJ1-1; cdr3_nt: TGTGCCAGCTCAAGCAGACAGGGGGCAGTGGAGAACACTGAAGCTTTCTTT; cdr3_aa: CASSSRQGAVENTEAFF
clone_size: .; cdr3_length: 14; v_call: TRBV19; d_call: TRBD1; j_call: TRBJ1-3; cdr3_nt: TGTGCCAGTAGCCGGGACAGAGAGGGAAACACCATATATTTT; cdr3_aa: CASSRDREGNTIYF
clone_size: .; cdr3_length: 18; v_call: TRBV19; d_call: .; j_call: TRBJ2-1; cdr3_nt: TGTGCCAGTAGCAATTTGAGGGGGGGTTGGGGACGATACAATGAGCAGTTCTTC; cdr3_aa: CASSNLRGGWGRYNEQFF
clone_size: once; cdr3_length: 16; v_call: TRBV6-5; d_call: .; j_call: TRBJ2-1; cdr3_nt: TGTGCCAGCAGTTACTGGCGCCCCCAATCCTACAATGAGCAGTTCTTC; cdr3_aa: CASSYWRPQSYNEQFF
clone_size: .; cdr3_length: 14; v_call: TRBV2; d_call: .; j_call: TRBJ1-4; cdr3_nt: TGTGCCAGGAACCCGGTGGGATTGGACGGAAAACTGTTTTTT; cdr3_aa: CARNPVGLDGKLFF
clone_size: .; cdr3_length: 15; v_call: TRBV10-3; d_call: .; j_call: TRBJ2-3; cdr3_nt: TGTGCCATCAGTGAGTCTGAGGGGGGCAGAGATACGCAGTATTTT; cdr3_aa: CAISESEGGRDTQYF
clone_size: .; cdr3_length: 15; v_call: TRBV5-1; d_call: .; j_call: TRBJ1-5; cdr3_nt: TGCGCCAGCAGCTTGGGTCAGGCGAGCAATCAGCCCCAGCATTTT; cdr3_aa: CASSLGQASNQPQHF
clone_size: .; cdr3_length: 13; v_call: TRBV16; d_call: .; j_call: TRBJ1-1; cdr3_nt: TGTGCCAGCAGCCCTCCTGAGAACACTGAAGCTTTCTTT; cdr3_aa: CASSPPENTEAFF
clone_size: many; cdr3_length: 14; v_call: TRBV2; d_call: .; j_call: TRBJ1-1; cdr3_nt: TGTGCCAGCAGAGCACAGGGTTTGAACACTGAAGCTTTCTTT; cdr3_aa: CASRAQGLNTEAFF
clone_size: .; cdr3_length: 14; v_call: TRBV15; d_call: TRBD1; j_call: TRBJ2-7; cdr3_nt: TGTGCCACCAGCAGGGACAGGACAGCTCGCGAGCAGTACTTC; cdr3_aa: CATSRDRTAREQYF
clone_size: .; cdr3_length: 15; v_call: TRBV5-1; d_call: .; j_call: TRBJ2-7; cdr3_nt: TGCGCCAGCAGCTTGGACGGGGTTCCCCCCTACGAGCAGTACTTC; cdr3_aa: CASSLDGVPPYEQYF
clone_size: .; cdr3_length: 14; v_call: TRBV18; d_call: .; j_call: TRBJ1-3; cdr3_nt: TGTGCCAGCTCCCCAGGGGACACAGGAAACACCATATATTTT; cdr3_aa: CASSPGDTGNTIYF
clone_size: .; cdr3_length: 11; v_call: TRBV20-1; d_call: .; j_call: TRBJ2-3; cdr3_nt: TGCAGTGCTTTTAGAGCAGATACGCAGTATTTT; cdr3_aa: CSAFRADTQYF
clone_size: .; cdr3_length: 17; v_call: TRBV12-5; d_call: TRBD1; j_call: TRBJ2-2; cdr3_nt: TGTGCTAGTGGTTTGGTAACGACAGGGGGGCACACCGGGGAGCTGTTTTTT; cdr3_aa: CASGLVTTGGHTGELFF
clone_size: few; cdr3_length: 14; v_call: TRBV6-1; d_call: TRBD1; j_call: TRBJ1-1; cdr3_nt: TGTGCCAGCAGTGGCACAGGGGGCCCCACTGAAGCTTTCTTT; cdr3_aa: CASSGTGGPTEAFF
clone_size: .; cdr3_length: 17; v_call: TRBV11-2; d_call: TRBD2; j_call: TRBJ2-1; cdr3_nt: TGTGCCAGCAGCCGTTCATCTCGACTAGCGGGAGGTTGGGAGCAGTTCTTC; cdr3_aa: CASSRSSRLAGGWEQFF
clone_size: .; cdr3_length: 14; v_call: TRBV7-2; d_call: .; j_call: TRBJ1-1; cdr3_nt: TGTGCCAGCAGCCCGGACAGAGTGAACACTGAAGCTTTCTTT; cdr3_aa: CASSPDRVNTEAFF
clone_size: .; cdr3_length: 15; v_call: TRBV5-1; d_call: TRBD2; j_call: TRBJ2-3; cdr3_nt: TGCGCCAGCACAGCTAGCGGGGGAAGTTCTGATACGCAGTATTTT; cdr3_aa: CASTASGGSSDTQYF
clone_size: .; cdr3_length: 13; v_call: TRBV6-5; d_call: .; j_call: TRBJ2-5; cdr3_nt: TGTGCCAGCAGCCCCACAAAAATAGAGACCCAGTACTTC; cdr3_aa: CASSPTKIETQYF
clone_size: .; cdr3_length: 14; v_call: TRBV9; d_call: .; j_call: TRBJ2-2; cdr3_nt: TGTGCCAGCAGCGTCGACAGCTACACCGGGGAGCTGTTTTTT; cdr3_aa: CASSVDSYTGELFF
clone_size: .; cdr3_length: 15; v_call: TRBV5-1; d_call: TRBD2; j_call: TRBJ2-7; cdr3_nt: TGCGCCAGCAGCTCTGGGGGGGTTAGCTCCTACGAGCAGTACTTC; cdr3_aa: CASSSGGVSSYEQYF
clone_size: .; cdr3_length: 16; v_call: TRBV7-8; d_call: .; j_call: TRBJ1-5; cdr3_nt: TGTGCCAGCAGCTTAGTAGAGGGTCTCGGCAATCAGCCCCAGCATTTT; cdr3_aa: CASSLVEGLGNQPQHF
clone_size: .; cdr3_length: 15; v_call: TRBV6-1; d_call: .; j_call: TRBJ2-7; cdr3_nt: TGTGCCAGCAGATCGGGCTGGGGGAGCTCCTACGAGCAGTACTTC; cdr3_aa: CASRSGWGSSYEQYF
clone_size: once; cdr3_length: 14; v_call: TRBV2; d_call: TRBD1; j_call: TRBJ1-4; cdr3_nt: TGTGCCAGCCAAAAGGACAGGGTTGAGGAAAAACTGTTTTTT; cdr3_aa: CASQKDRVEEKLFF
clone_size: .; cdr3_length: 17; v_call: TRBV18; d_call: .; j_call: TRBJ1-1; cdr3_nt: TGTGCCAGCTCACCACTTAGTTCTCGACAGGCGAACACTGAAGCTTTCTTT; cdr3_aa: CASSPLSSRQANTEAFF
clone_size: .; cdr3_length: 15; v_call: TRBV2; d_call: .; j_call: TRBJ1-2; cdr3_nt: TGTGCCAGCAGTGTTGCCCAGGGTAATGGGTATGGCTACACCTTC; cdr3_aa: CASSVAQGNGYGYTF
clone_size: .; cdr3_length: 15; v_call: TRBV21-1; d_call: .; j_call: TRBJ2-7; cdr3_nt: TGTGCCAGCTCCCAGACTGTCGGGAATCGTGGCGAGCAGTACTTC; cdr3_aa: CASSQTVGNRGEQYF
clone_size: .; cdr3_length: 12; v_call: TRBV11-2; d_call: .; j_call: TRBJ2-3; cdr3_nt: TGTGCCATCTCTCAAGGTGTCGATACGCAGTATTTT; cdr3_aa: CAISQGVDTQYF
clone_size: .; cdr3_length: 16; v_call: TRBV10-1; d_call: TRBD2; j_call: TRBJ2-4; cdr3_nt: TGCGCCAGCAGTGAGTCGGGTGGCGGGAGTGGTGACATTCAGTACTTC; cdr3_aa: CASSESGGGSGDIQYF
clone_size: .; cdr3_length: 13; v_call: TRBV6-6; d_call: .; j_call: TRBJ1-1; cdr3_nt: TGTGCCAGCAGTCTGCTCCAGAACACTGAAGCTTTCTTT; cdr3_aa: CASSLLQNTEAFF
clone_size: once; cdr3_length: 15; v_call: TRBV4-1; d_call: TRBD2; j_call: TRBJ2-2; cdr3_nt: TGCGCCAGCAGCCAAGAAGCGGGATTCACCGGGGAGCTGTTTTTT; cdr3_aa: CASSQEAGFTGELFF
clone_size: .; cdr3_length: 17; v_call: TRBV7-3; d_call: TRBD2; j_call: TRBJ2-5; cdr3_nt: TGTGCCAGCAGCTTAATTGGGGGAGGGGAGGCCAAAGAGACCCAGTACTTC; cdr3_aa: CASSLIGGGEAKETQYF
clone_size: .; cdr3_length: 13; v_call: TRBV18; d_call: .; j_call: TRBJ2-7; cdr3_nt: TGTGCCAGCTCACCACCGGGGTCCTACGAGCAGTACTTC; cdr3_aa: CASSPPGSYEQYF
clone_size: .; cdr3_length: 14; v_call: TRBV5-6; d_call: .; j_call: TRBJ1-4; cdr3_nt: TGTGCCAGCAGCTTGGAAGGGGGGGATGAAAAACTGTTTTTT; cdr3_aa: CASSLEGGDEKLFF
clone_size: few; cdr3_length: 13; v_call: TRBV5-1; d_call: .; j_call: TRBJ1-4; cdr3_nt: TGCGCCAGCAGCTTGGCTCCTGAGGAAAAACTGTTTTTT; cdr3_aa: CASSLAPEEKLFF
clone_size: .; cdr3_length: 14; v_call: TRBV5-1; d_call: TRBD1; j_call: TRBJ1-4; cdr3_nt: TGCGCCAGCAGCTACGGGACAGGAAATGAAAAACTGTTTTTT; cdr3_aa: CASSYGTGNEKLFF
clone_size: .; cdr3_length: 16; v_call: TRBV5-1; d_call: .; j_call: TRBJ2-3; cdr3_nt: TGCGCCAGCAGCCTGGGCCCCTCGGTGGGCACAGATACGCAGTATTTT; cdr3_aa: CASSLGPSVGTDTQYF
clone_size: .; cdr3_length: 14; v_call: TRBV11-2; d_call: .; j_call: TRBJ1-1; cdr3_nt: TGTGCCAGCAGCTTAAATGGGCCGAACACTGAAGCTTTCTTT; cdr3_aa: CASSLNGPNTEAFF
clone_size: .; cdr3_length: 14; v_call: TRBV7-2; d_call: .; j_call: TRBJ2-5; cdr3_nt: TGTGCCAGCAGCTTAGTCCCGGGGTGGGAGACCCAGTACTTC; cdr3_aa: CASSLVPGWETQYF
clone_size: .; cdr3_length: 14; v_call: TRBV2; d_call: .; j_call: TRBJ2-7; cdr3_nt: TGTGCCAGCAAGCTCAGACTGGCCTCCTACGAGCAGTACTTC; cdr3_aa: CASKLRLASYEQYF
clone_size: .; cdr3_length: 13; v_call: TRBV15; d_call: TRBD2; j_call: TRBJ2-7; cdr3_nt: TGTGCCACCAGTAAGAGCGGGGCCTACGAGCAGTACTTC; cdr3_aa: CATSKSGAYEQYF